This T cell receptor beta chain appears in the sequencing data of a study of blood T cell repertoires in COVID-19. On the study more broadly: Acute and convalescent COVID-19 specimens originated in the United States, Italy and Spain. PBMCs, B-cell-depleted T cells, or T cells were the source of the cDNA or gDNA that made up the material.

This table comes from immunoSEQ multiplex PCR, and its TCRdb copy is limited to in-frame clones, with some not included. This sample has 150,000 or so clones, with about four fifths found just once. The CDR3 has 13 residues. The ends were cut back, 6 bases at V and 0 bases at J, with 6 bases in the middle. Germline CDR1 and CDR2: LNHDA and SQIVND (reference sequence). The origin of this receptor is a man aged 55 to 69 with active or convalescent COVID-19. The rearrangement uses TRBV19 and TRBJ1-3; D is unclear. Sequencing used peripheral blood. CDR3 nucleotides: TGTGCCAGTAGCGAGAGCTCTGGAAACACCATATATTTT. Translation: CASSESSGNTIYF.